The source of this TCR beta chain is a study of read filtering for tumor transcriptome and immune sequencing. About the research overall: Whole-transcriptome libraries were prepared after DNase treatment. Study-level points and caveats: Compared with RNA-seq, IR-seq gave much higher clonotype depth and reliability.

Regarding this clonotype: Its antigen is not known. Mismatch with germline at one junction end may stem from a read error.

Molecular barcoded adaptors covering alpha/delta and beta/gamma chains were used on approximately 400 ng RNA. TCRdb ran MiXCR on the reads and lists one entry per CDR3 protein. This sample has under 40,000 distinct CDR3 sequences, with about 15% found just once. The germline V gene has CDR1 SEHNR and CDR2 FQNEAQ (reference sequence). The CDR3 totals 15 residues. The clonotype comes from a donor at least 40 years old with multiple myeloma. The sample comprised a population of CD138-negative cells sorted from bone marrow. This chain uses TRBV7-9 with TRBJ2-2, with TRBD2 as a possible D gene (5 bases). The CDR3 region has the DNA TGCGCCAGCAGCTCTAACCTCTTGAACACCGGGGAGCTGCTTTTT. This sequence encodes CASSSNLLNTGELLF.